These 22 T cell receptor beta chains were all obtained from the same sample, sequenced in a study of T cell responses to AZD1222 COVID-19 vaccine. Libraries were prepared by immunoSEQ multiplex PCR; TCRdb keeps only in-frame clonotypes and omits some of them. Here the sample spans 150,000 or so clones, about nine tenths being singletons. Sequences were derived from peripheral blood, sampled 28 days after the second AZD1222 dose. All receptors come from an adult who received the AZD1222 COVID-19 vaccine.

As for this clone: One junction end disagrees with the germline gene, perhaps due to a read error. The CDR3 region is CASREGTGGAGANVLTF. CDR3 sequence (DNA): TGTGCCAGCAGGGAAGGGACAGGGGGAGCTGGGGCCAACGTCCTGACTTTC. The genes are TRBV6-1 and TRBJ2-6; TRBD1 aligns across 11 bases. Germline V lookup: CDR1 MNHNS, CDR2 SASEGT. CDR3 size: 17 residues.

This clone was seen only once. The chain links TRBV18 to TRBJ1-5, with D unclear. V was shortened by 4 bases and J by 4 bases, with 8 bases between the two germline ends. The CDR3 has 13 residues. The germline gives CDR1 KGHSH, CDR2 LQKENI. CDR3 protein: CASSREENQPQHF. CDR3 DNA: TGTGCCAGCTCACGCGAGGAGAATCAGCCCCAGCATTTT.

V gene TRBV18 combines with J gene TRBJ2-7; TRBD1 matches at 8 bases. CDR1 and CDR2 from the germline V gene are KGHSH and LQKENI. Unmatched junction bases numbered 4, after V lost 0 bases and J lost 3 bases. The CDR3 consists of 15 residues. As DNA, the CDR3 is TGTGCCAGCTCACCACCGGGACAGGCTGGCTACGAGCAGTACTTC. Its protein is CASSPPGQAGYEQYF.

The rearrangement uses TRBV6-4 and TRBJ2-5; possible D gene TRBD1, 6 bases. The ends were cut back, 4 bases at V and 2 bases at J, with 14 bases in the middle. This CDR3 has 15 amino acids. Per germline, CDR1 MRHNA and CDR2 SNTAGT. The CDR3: CASSAGRTAQETQYF. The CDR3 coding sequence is TGTGCCAGCAGTGCCGGCCGGACAGCACAAGAGACCCAGTACTTC.

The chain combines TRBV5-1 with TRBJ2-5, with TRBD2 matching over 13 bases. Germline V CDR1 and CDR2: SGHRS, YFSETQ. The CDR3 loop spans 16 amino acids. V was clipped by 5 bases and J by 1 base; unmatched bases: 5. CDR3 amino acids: CASRSGLAGAQETQYF. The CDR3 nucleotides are TGCGCCAGCAGATCCGGACTAGCGGGGGCCCAAGAGACCCAGTACTTC.

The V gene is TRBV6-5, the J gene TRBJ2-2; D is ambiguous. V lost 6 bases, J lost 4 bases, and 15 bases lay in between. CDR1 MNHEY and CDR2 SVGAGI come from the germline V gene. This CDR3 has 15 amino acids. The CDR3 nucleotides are TGTGCCAGCAGGAACCCAAGGACGGGCACCGGGGAGCTGTTTTTT. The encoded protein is CASRNPRTGTGELFF.

The CDR3 here is CASSSYTSGGADTQYF. The CDR3 DNA is TGTGCCAGCAGCTCATATACTAGCGGGGGGGCCGATACGCAGTATTTT. This chain uses TRBV7-6 with TRBJ2-3, with 13 positions matching TRBD2. CDR1 and CDR2 (germline): SGHVS, FNYEAQ. This CDR3 is 16 amino acids long. V dropped 4 bases and J dropped 6; count of bases not matched to a gene: 7.

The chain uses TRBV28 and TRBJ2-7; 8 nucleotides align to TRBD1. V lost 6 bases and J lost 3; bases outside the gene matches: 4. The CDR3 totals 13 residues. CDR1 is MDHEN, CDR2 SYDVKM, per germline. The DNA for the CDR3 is TGTGCCAGCAGCCCTGACAGGGGCTACGAGCAGTACTTC. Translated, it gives CASSPDRGYEQYF.

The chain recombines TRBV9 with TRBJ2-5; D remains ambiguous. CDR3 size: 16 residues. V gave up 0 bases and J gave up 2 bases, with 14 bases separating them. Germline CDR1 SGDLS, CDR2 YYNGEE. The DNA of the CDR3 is TGTGCCAGCAGCGTAGGGCCGTGGAAGGCGCAAGAGACCCAGTACTTC. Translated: CASSVGPWKAQETQYF. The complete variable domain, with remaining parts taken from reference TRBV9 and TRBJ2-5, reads DSGVTQTPKHLITATGQRVTLRCSPRSGDLSVYWYQQSLDQGLQFLIQYYNGEERAKGNILERFSAQQFPDLHSELNLSSLELGDSALYFCASSVGPWKAQETQYFGPGTRLLVL.

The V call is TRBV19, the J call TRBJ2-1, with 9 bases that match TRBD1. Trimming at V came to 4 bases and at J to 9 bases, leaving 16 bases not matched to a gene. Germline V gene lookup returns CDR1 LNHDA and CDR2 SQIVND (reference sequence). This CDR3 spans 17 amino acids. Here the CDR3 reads CASSTDRGGQGEGEQFF. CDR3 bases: TGTGCCAGTAGTACAGACCGCGGGGGACAGGGAGAGGGTGAGCAGTTCTTC.

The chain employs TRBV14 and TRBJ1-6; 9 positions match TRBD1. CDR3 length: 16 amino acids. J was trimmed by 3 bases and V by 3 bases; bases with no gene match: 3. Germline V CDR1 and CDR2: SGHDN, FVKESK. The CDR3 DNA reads TGTGCCAGCAGCCACCTGACAGGGGGCTATAATTCACCCCTCCACTTT. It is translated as CASSHLTGGYNSPLHF.

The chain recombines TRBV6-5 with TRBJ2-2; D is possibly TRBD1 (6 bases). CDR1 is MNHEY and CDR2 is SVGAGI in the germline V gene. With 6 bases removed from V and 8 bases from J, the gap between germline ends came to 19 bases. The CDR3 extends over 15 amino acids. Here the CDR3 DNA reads TGTGCCAGCAGGCCCAACCTACAGGGCGCGGGGGAGCTGTTTTTT. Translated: CASRPNLQGAGELFF.

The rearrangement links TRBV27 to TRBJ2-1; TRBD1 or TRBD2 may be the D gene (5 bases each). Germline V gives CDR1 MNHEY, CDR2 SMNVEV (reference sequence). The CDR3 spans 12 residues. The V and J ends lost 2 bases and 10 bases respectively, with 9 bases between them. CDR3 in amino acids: CASSLPGREQFF. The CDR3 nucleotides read TGTGCCAGCAGTTTACCGGGGCGAGAGCAGTTCTTC.

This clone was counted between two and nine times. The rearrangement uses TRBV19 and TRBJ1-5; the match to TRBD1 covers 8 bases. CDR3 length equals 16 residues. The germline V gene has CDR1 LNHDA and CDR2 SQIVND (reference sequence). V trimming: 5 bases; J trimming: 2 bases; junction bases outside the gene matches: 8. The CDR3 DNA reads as TGTGCCAGTAGTGTTGGGACAGGCTGGGGCAATCAGCCCCAGCATTTT. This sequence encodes CASSVGTGWGNQPQHF.

Written as DNA, the CDR3 is TGTGCCAGCAGCTACCCTGGACAGGGGGAAAACTATGGCTACACCTTC. It specifies CASSYPGQGENYGYTF. The V call is TRBV11-2, the J call TRBJ1-2, with TRBD1 matching over 10 bases. The V segment lost 4 bases and the J segment 2 bases; nucleotides outside the gene matches: 7. This CDR3 has 16 residues. CDR1 SGHAT and CDR2 FQNNGV come from the germline V gene.

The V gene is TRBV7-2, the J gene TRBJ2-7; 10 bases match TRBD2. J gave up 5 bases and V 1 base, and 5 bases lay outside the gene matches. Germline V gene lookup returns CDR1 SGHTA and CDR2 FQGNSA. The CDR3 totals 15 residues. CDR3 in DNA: TGTGCCAGCAGCTTAGGGCTAGCGGGAGTAGACGAGCAGTACTTC. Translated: CASSLGLAGVDEQYF.

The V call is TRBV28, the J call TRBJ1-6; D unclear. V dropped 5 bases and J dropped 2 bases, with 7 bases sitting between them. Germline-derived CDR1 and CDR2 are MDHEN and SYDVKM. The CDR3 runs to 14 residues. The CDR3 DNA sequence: TGTGCCAGCAGTCCGGGTCCCTATAATTCACCCCTCCACTTT. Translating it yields CASSPGPYNSPLHF.

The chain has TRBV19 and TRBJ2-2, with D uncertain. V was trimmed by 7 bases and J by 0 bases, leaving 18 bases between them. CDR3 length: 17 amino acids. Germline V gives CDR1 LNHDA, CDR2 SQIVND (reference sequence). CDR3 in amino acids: CASNLGMVTANTGELFF. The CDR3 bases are TGTGCCAGTAACTTAGGGATGGTCACAGCGAACACCGGGGAGCTGTTTTTT.

The CDR3 here is CASSKWTSGTISYEQYF. The CDR3 DNA sequence: TGTGCCAGCAGTAAGTGGACTAGCGGGACCATCTCCTACGAGCAGTACTTC. The rearrangement uses TRBV27 and TRBJ2-7; 12 bases map to TRBD2. This CDR3 is built from 17 residues. With 5 bases clipped from V and 0 bases from J, the junction kept 8 bases outside the gene matches. The V gene's germline CDR1 is MNHEY and CDR2 SMNVEV (reference sequence).

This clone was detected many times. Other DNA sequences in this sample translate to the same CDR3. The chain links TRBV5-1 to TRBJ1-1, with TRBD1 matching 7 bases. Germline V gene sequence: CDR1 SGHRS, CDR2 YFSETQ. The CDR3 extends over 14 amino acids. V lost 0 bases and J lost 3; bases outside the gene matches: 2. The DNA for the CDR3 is TGCGCCAGCAGCTTGGCAGGGGGTTACACTGAAGCTTTCTTT. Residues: CASSLAGGYTEAFF.

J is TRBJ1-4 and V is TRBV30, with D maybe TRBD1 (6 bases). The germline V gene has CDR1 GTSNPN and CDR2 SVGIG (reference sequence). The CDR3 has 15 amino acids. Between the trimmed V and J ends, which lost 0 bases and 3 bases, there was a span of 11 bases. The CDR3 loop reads CAWSVRGGSNEKLFF. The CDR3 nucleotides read TGTGCCTGGAGTGTACGAGGGGGGTCTAATGAAAAACTGTTTTTT. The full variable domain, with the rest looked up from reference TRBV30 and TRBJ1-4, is SQTIHQWPATLVQPVGSPLSLECTVEGTSNPNLYWYRQAAGRGLQLLFYSVGIGQISSEVPQNLSASRPQDRQFILSSKKLLLSDSGFYLCAWSVRGGSNEKLFFGSGTQLSVL.

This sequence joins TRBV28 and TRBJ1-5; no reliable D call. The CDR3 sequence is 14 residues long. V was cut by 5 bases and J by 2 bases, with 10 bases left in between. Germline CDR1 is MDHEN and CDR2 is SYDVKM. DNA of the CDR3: TGTGCCAGCAGTCTGACCCACGGCAATCAGCCCCAGCATTTT. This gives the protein CASSLTHGNQPQHF.